This T cell receptor beta chain originates from a study of identical twins. Using its own MiXCR run on the 5' RACE reads, TCRdb lists one record per CDR3 protein. Counted here are about 260,000 distinct CDR3 sequences, 5.5% to 7% occurring once; the ten biggest clones make up approximately 3.7%. The CDR3 runs to 15 residues. The V gene lost 4 bases and the J gene lost 2 bases, with 15 bases spanning the gap. CDR1 SGHTA and CDR2 FQGNSA come from the germline V gene. This clonotype was seen a handful of times. This sample was also put to use in a study of yellow fever vaccine responses in identical twins.

The specimen sequenced was memory (CD45RO+) T cells sorted from blood. The sequence derives from a young woman in good health. The chain uses TRBV7-2 and TRBJ2-7; D might be TRBD1 or TRBD2, each matching 5 bases. The CDR3 region has the DNA TGTGCCAGCAGCTCGGGGCAGGGAGTTCCCTACGAGCAGTACGTC. This translates into CASSSGQGVPYEQYV.